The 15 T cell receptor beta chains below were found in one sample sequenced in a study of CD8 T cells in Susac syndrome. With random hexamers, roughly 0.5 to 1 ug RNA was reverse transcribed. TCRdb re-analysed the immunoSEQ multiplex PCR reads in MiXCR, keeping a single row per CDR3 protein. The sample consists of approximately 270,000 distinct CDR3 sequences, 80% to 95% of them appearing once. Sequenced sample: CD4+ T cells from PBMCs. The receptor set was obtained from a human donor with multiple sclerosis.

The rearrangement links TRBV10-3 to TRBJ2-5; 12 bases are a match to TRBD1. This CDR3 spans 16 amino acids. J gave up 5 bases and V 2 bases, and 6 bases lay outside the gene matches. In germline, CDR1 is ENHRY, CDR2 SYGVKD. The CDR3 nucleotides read TGTGCCATCAGTGAGAGTGGGACAGGGGGCCTGGAGACCCAGTACTTC. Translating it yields CAISESGTGGLETQYF.

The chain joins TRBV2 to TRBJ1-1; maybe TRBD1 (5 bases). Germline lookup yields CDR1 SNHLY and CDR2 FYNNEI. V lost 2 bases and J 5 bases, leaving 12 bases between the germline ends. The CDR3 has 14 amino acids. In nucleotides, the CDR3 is TGTGCCAGCAGTGAACTGGCAGGGTTAACTGAAGCTTTCTTT. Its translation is CASSELAGLTEAFF.

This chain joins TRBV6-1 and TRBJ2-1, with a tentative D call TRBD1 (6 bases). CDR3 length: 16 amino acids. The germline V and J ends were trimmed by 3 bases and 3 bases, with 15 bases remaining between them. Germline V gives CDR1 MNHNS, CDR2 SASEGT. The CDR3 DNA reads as TGTGCCAGCAGTGAGCTGAGTAGGACAGTCTACAATGAGCAGTTCTTC. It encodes CASSELSRTVYNEQFF.

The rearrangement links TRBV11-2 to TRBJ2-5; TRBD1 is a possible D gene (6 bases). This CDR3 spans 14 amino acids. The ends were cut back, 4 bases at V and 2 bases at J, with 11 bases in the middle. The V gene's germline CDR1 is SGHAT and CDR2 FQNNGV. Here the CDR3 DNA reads TGTGCCAGCAGCTCACAGGGCTCGCAAGAGACCCAGTACTTC. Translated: CASSSQGSQETQYF.

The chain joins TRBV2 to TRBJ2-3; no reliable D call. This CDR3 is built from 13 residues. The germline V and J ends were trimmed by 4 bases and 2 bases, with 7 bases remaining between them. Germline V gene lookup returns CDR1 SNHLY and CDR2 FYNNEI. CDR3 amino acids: CASSVLLTDTQYF. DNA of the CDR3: TGTGCCAGCAGTGTCCTACTCACAGATACGCAGTATTTT.

CDR3 DNA: TGCGCCAGCAGCGCAGGACAGGTAATGAGGGACGAGCAGTACTTC. It codes for CASSAGQVMRDEQYF. The chain is built from TRBV5-1 and TRBJ2-7, with TRBD1 identical over 7 bases. Trimming removed 4 bases from V and 5 bases from J; junction bases left unmatched: 12. This CDR3 comprises 15 residues. From germline, CDR1 is SGHRS and CDR2 YFSETQ.

Here the CDR3 reads CASSPDRVVGYTF. CDR3 nucleotide sequence: TGTGCCAGCAGCCCGGACAGGGTGGTTGGCTACACCTTC. The chain recombines TRBV14 with TRBJ1-2; 8 bases fit TRBD1. The CDR3 totals 13 residues. Germline trimming cut 4 bases from V and 7 bases from J; bases unmatched to any gene: 5. Germline V gene data show CDR1 as SGHDN and CDR2 as FVKESK.

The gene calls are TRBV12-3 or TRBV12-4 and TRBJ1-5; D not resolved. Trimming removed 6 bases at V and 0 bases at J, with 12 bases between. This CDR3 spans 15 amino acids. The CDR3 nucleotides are TGTGCCAGCAGAAGGAGTGAGATTAGCAATCAGCCCCAGCATTTT. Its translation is CASRRSEISNQPQHF.

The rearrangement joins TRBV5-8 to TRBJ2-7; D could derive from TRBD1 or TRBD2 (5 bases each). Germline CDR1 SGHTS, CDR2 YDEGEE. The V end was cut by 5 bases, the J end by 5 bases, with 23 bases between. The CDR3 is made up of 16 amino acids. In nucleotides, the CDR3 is TGTGCCAGCAGTGCTTCCCTACTGAGGGGAATCAACGAGCAGTACTTC. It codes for CASSASLLRGINEQYF.

In DNA, the CDR3 is TGTGCCTGGCGGAGAGGTGGCTACACCTTC. It codes for CAWRRGGYTF. The chain couples TRBV30 to TRBJ1-2; no clear D gene. The V gene lost 5 bases and the J gene lost 7 bases, with 8 bases spanning the gap. This CDR3 has 10 residues. CDR1 and CDR2 from the germline V gene are GTSNPN and SVGIG (reference sequence). The complete variable domain, with remaining parts taken from reference TRBV30 and TRBJ1-2, reads SQTIHQWPATLVQPVGSPLSLECTVEGTSNPNLYWYRQAAGRGLQLLFYSVGIGQISSEVPQNLSASRPQDRQFILSSKKLLLSDSGFYLCAWRRGGYTFGSGTRLTVV.

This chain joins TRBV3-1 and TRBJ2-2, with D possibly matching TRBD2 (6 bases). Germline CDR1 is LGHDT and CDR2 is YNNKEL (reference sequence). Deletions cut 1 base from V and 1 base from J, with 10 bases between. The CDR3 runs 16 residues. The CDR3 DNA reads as TGTGCCAGCAGCCAAGGGCTAGCGTTGAACACCGGGGAGCTGTTTTTT. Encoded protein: CASSQGLALNTGELFF.

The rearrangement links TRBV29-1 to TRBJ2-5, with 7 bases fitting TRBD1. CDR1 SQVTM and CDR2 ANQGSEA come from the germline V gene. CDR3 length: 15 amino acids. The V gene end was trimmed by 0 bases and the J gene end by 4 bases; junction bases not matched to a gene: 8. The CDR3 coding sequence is TGCAGCGTTGAAGAGGACAGGCTTTTAATAGAGACCCAGTACTTC. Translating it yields CSVEEDRLLIETQYF.

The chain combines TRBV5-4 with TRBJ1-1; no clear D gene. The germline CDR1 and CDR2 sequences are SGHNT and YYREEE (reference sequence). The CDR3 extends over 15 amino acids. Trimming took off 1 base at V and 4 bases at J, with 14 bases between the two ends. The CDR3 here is CASSLPEGLGTEAFF. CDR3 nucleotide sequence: TGTGCCAGCAGCTTGCCAGAAGGTTTGGGCACTGAAGCTTTCTTT.

CDR3 amino acids: CSAYKRGQGTDTQYF. DNA for the CDR3: TGCAGTGCTTATAAACGGGGACAGGGGACAGATACGCAGTATTTT. This chain joins TRBV20-1 and TRBJ2-3, with 10 bases lining up with TRBD1. With 5 bases clipped from V and 3 bases from J, the junction kept 8 bases outside the gene matches. The CDR3 consists of 15 residues. Germline V gene lookup returns CDR1 DFQATT and CDR2 SNEGSKA (reference sequence).

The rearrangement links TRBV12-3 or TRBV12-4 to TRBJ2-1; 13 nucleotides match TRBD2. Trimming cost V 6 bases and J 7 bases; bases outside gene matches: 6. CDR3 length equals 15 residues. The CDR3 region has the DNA TGTGCCAGCAGACCGGGACTAGCGGGAATTAATGAGCAGTTCTTC. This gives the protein CASRPGLAGINEQFF.